The 22 T cell receptor beta chains below all came from one sample that was sequenced in a study of radiation and T cells in renal cell carcinoma. As to time point: baseline pretreatment blood. Treatment specified: 15 Gy SBRT to primary tumor, nephrectomy 4 weeks later. This table comes from immunoSEQ multiplex PCR, and its TCRdb copy is limited to in-frame clones, with some not included. The sample has approximately 120,000 clones, approximately 78% seen once. The sequences come from blood, collected from a patient whose treatment included radiotherapy and nephrectomy. The receptors derive from a woman aged 55-75 years with renal cell carcinoma.

This sequence joins TRBV27 and TRBJ2-7, with 9 bases aligning to TRBD1. The V and J ends lost 2 bases and 5 bases, in that order; junction bases with no gene match: 13. Germline CDR1 is MNHEY and CDR2 is SMNVEV (reference sequence). CDR3 length equals 17 residues. The CDR3 spells CASSLDFRTGASDEQYF. The CDR3 DNA reads as TGTGCCAGCAGTTTAGATTTTCGGACAGGGGCCAGTGACGAGCAGTACTTC.

This chain uses TRBV6-1 with TRBJ2-7; D is possibly TRBD2 (6 bases). V was shortened by 11 bases and J by 3 bases, with 14 bases between the two germline ends. CDR1 is MNHNS and CDR2 is SASEGT in the germline V gene. CDR3 length: 12 amino acids. The CDR3 DNA reads as TGTGCCGGGGGGAGGACCTACTACGAGCAGTACTTC. The encoded protein is CAGGRTYYEQYF.

The V call is TRBV5-1, the J call TRBJ2-7, with D tentatively TRBD1 (5 bases). V was pared by 4 bases and J by 5 bases, with 13 bases between. The CDR3 extends over 13 amino acids. Germline CDR1 reads SGHRS; CDR2 reads YFSETQ. The DNA of the CDR3 is TGCGCCAGCAGCATACAGGTTTGGGACGAGCAGTACTTC. It yields the protein CASSIQVWDEQYF.

The V gene is TRBV5-1, the J gene TRBJ1-1; D unresolved. The germline V and J ends were trimmed by 2 bases and 8 bases, with 19 bases remaining between them. Germline V gene data show CDR1 as SGHRS and CDR2 as YFSETQ. The CDR3 covers 15 residues. CDR3 in DNA: TGCGCCAGCAGCTTCCTAATGAGAGAAGGATCGGAAGCTTTCTTT. It is translated as CASSFLMREGSEAFF.

The chain uses TRBV18 and TRBJ1-2, with D unclear. Deletions cut 6 bases from V and 4 bases from J, with 18 bases between. The germline CDR1 and CDR2 sequences are KGHSH and LQKENI. The CDR3 spans 15 residues. The DNA for the CDR3 is TGTGCCAGCTCCCCGAGTACCTACCTCAGCTATGGCTACACCTTC. This gives the protein CASSPSTYLSYGYTF. Drawing the rest from reference TRBV18 and TRBJ1-2, the complete variable domain is NAGVMQNPRHLVRRRGQEARLRCSPMKGHSHVYWYRQLPEEGLKFMVYLQKENIIDESGMPKERFSAEFPKEGPSILRIQQVVRGDSAAYFCASSPSTYLSYGYTFGSGTRLTVV.

The chain combines TRBV5-4 with TRBJ2-1; 13 bases are shared with TRBD2. The CDR3 is 15 residues long. Germline V gene sequence: CDR1 SGHNT, CDR2 YYREEE (reference sequence). J was trimmed by 9 bases and V by 0 bases; bases with no gene match: 3. As DNA, the CDR3 is TGTGCCAGCAGCTTGGACCGGACTAGCGGGAGTGAGCAGTTCTTC. It specifies CASSLDRTSGSEQFF. Supplemented by reference TRBV5-4 and TRBJ2-1, the full variable domain reads ETGVTQSPTHLIKTRGQQVTLRCSSQSGHNTVSWYQQALGQGPQFIFQYYREEENGRGNFPPRFSGLQFPNYSSELNVNALELDDSALYLCASSLDRTSGSEQFFGPGTRLTVL.

V is TRBV11-2 and J is TRBJ2-7, with unresolved D. Germline-derived CDR1 and CDR2 are SGHAT and FQNNGV. There are 16 residues in the CDR3. Trimming cost V 0 bases and J 0 bases, with 12 bases left between them. The CDR3 DNA is TGTGCCAGCAGCTTAGAGGCCAGGAGCTTCTCCTACGAGCAGTACTTC. Translating it yields CASSLEARSFSYEQYF.

The genes are TRBV6-6 and TRBJ2-5; a weak D match, TRBD2 (7 bases). The end of the DNA fits TRBJ2-7 better, so the J call may be wrong. Germline lookup yields CDR1 MNHNY and CDR2 SVGAGI (reference sequence). This CDR3 contains 15 residues. CDR3 in amino acids: CASTTGTTRTYEQYF. CDR3 DNA sequence: TGTGCCAGCACTACAGGGACTACTCGAACCTACGAGCAGTACTTC.

This clone occurred once. In DNA, the CDR3 is TGTGCCAGACCAGCGGGGGGGAGGAACACTGAAGCTTTCTTT. It is translated as CARPAGGRNTEAFF. The V call is TRBV7-2, the J call TRBJ1-1; D possibly corresponds to TRBD1 (5 bases). CDR3 length equals 14 residues. Germline V CDR1 and CDR2: SGHTA, FQGNSA. The V gene lost 9 bases and the J gene lost 1 base, with 15 bases spanning the gap.

J is TRBJ2-1 and V is TRBV2; D is unresolved. V was pared by 6 bases and J by 11 bases, with 11 bases between. The length of the CDR3 is 11 residues. Germline V gene data show CDR1 as SNHLY and CDR2 as FYNNEI. Written as DNA, the CDR3 is TGTGCCAGCAGCGCTAGGTCCCAGCAGTTCTTC. This gives the protein CASSARSQQFF.

The chain employs TRBV6-6 and TRBJ1-1; D is undetermined. Germline CDR1 and CDR2: MNHNY and SVGAGI (reference sequence). The length of the CDR3 is 15 residues. With 1 base removed from V and 1 base from J, the gap between germline ends came to 10 bases. The CDR3 sequence: CASSYYRDRNTEAFF. For the CDR3, the DNA is TGTGCCAGCAGTTACTACCGGGATCGGAACACTGAAGCTTTCTTT.

The chain uses TRBV7-3 and TRBJ1-6; 7 nucleotides line up with TRBD1. V gave up 5 bases and J gave up 3 bases; unmatched junction bases: 1. CDR3 length: 14 residues. The germline V gene has CDR1 SGHTA and CDR2 FQGTGA. CDR3 amino acids: CASSAGGYNSPLHF. Here the CDR3 DNA reads TGTGCCAGCAGCGCAGGGGGCTATAATTCACCCCTCCACTTT.

The gene calls are TRBV5-4 and TRBJ2-7; the match to TRBD2 covers 8 bases. The CDR3 consists of 15 residues. Germline V gene lookup returns CDR1 SGHNT and CDR2 YYREEE (reference sequence). The J segment lost 4 bases and the V segment lost 3 bases, leaving 9 bases of the junction unmatched. CDR3 bases: TGTGCCAGCAGCTCGGGCGGGGGGACCCTTTACGAGCAGTACTTC. Its translation is CASSSGGGTLYEQYF.

The chain combines TRBV5-1 with TRBJ2-1; no clear D gene. Between the trimmed V and J ends, which lost 3 bases and 2 bases, there was a span of 12 bases. Germline CDR1 reads SGHRS; CDR2 reads YFSETQ. This CDR3 has 15 residues. The CDR3 DNA reads TGCGCCAGCAGCTCCCAGCTAGGCGCCTACAATGAGCAGTTCTTC. Protein: CASSSQLGAYNEQFF. The full variable domain, its missing parts supplied by reference TRBV5-1 and TRBJ2-1, is KAGVTQTPRYLIKTRGQQVTLSCSPISGHRSVSWYQQTPGQGLQFLFEYFSETQRNKGNFPGRFSGRQFSNSRSEMNVSTLELGDSALYLCASSSQLGAYNEQFFGPGTRLTVL.

The chain recombines TRBV7-8 with TRBJ2-2; 9 nucleotides align to TRBD2. The ends lost 5 bases at V and 1 base at J; junction bases unmatched: 8. This CDR3 is 17 amino acids long. Germline V gene lookup returns CDR1 SGHVS and CDR2 FQNEAQ. The CDR3 DNA follows: TGTGCCAGCAGCCGCCCTGCAGCGGGAGGGAACACCGGGGAGCTGTTTTTT. The encoded protein is CASSRPAAGGNTGELFF.

The rearrangement uses TRBV6-5 and TRBJ2-7; 8 positions match TRBD2. Trimming took 2 bases from V and 6 from J; bases not matched to a gene: 3. The CDR3 contains 13 residues. Germline V gene sequence: CDR1 MNHEY, CDR2 SVGAGI. The CDR3 DNA follows: TGTGCCAGCAGTTACATCGGGAGGGCCGAGCAGTACTTC. This codes for CASSYIGRAEQYF.

The J gene is TRBJ2-1, the V gene TRBV9, with D perhaps matching TRBD1 (6 bases). The CDR3 loop spans 13 amino acids. In germline, CDR1 is SGDLS, CDR2 YYNGEE. The V end was cut by 0 bases, the J end by 9 bases, with 10 bases between. The CDR3 loop reads CASSVVQGGEQFF. The CDR3 DNA is TGTGCCAGCAGCGTAGTACAGGGCGGTGAGCAGTTCTTC.

The chain carries TRBV7-6 and TRBJ2-7, with a tentative D call TRBD1 (6 bases). This CDR3 region has 14 residues. The ends were cut back, 2 bases at V and 3 bases at J, with 11 bases in the middle. The V gene's germline CDR1 is SGHVS and CDR2 FNYEAQ. CDR3 DNA sequence: TGTGCCAGCAGCTTACGGACAGAGCTCTACGAGCAGTACTTC. Amino acids: CASSLRTELYEQYF.

The gene calls are TRBV7-2 and TRBJ1-5; D is perhaps TRBD1 (5 bases). CDR1 and CDR2 (germline): SGHTA, FQGNSA. V was pared by 5 bases and J by 7 bases, with 15 bases between. This CDR3 region has 14 residues. The CDR3: CASSQGAGDQPQHF. The CDR3 DNA reads as TGTGCCAGCAGCCAAGGTGCGGGGGACCAGCCCCAGCATTTT.

The DNA for the CDR3 is TGTGCCAGTGCGACCCAGGGATATAGCAATCAGCCCCAGCATTTT. This translates into CASATQGYSNQPQHF. The genes are TRBV19 and TRBJ1-5; possible D gene TRBD1, 5 bases. V was cut by 8 bases and J by 0 bases, with 14 bases left in between. This CDR3 contains 15 residues. Germline CDR1 LNHDA, CDR2 SQIVND (reference sequence).

The CDR3 region has the DNA TGTGCCACCAGCAGAGCAGGATTTGAAGCTTTCTTT. This translates into CATSRAGFEAFF. This chain connects TRBV15 to TRBJ1-1; unclear D gene. The CDR3 is 12 residues long. Germline CDR1 is LNHNV and CDR2 is YYDKDF (reference sequence). The ends were cut back, 1 base at V and 7 bases at J, with 7 bases in the middle.

The chain links TRBV11-2 to TRBJ2-7; the D gene is possibly TRBD2 (6 bases). The CDR3 contains 13 residues. V lost 1 base to trimming and J lost 4 bases, with 8 bases between them. Germline values: CDR1 SGHAT, CDR2 FQNNGV. The CDR3 DNA is TGTGCCAGCAGCTTAGTGCGGGAATACGAGCAGTACTTC. Protein product: CASSLVREYEQYF.